The rows below give T cell receptor beta chains drawn from one sample of a study of T-cell reconstitution after alpha-beta-depleted transplantation in children. TCRdb reanalysed the PCR reads using MiXCR and keeps one entry per CDR3 protein. The sample carries 40,000 to 55,000 distinct CDR3 sequences, nearly 9.5% recorded once. The sequenced sample was PBMCs, mostly from graft donor cells, obtained 60 days after TCRalphabeta/CD19-depleted stem cell transplant. Receptors originate from a male patient between 2 and 15 years old who had a stem cell transplant for chronic granulomatous disease, so the T cells may come from the graft donor. Both conserved end residues are part of each CDR3. D genes are given only for firm matches. Clone size is stated in some rows and not others, as once, few, many or a class when expanded.

- | TRBJ1-2 | - | TRBV4-3 | CASSQRFNYGYTF | TGCGCCAGCAGCCAACGGTTTAACTATGGCTACACCTTC
TRBD1 | TRBJ2-1 | many | TRBV10-3 | CAISDPWQGDGDEQFF | TGTGCCATCAGTGACCCTTGGCAGGGGGATGGGGATGAGCAGTTCTTC
- | TRBJ2-1 | - | TRBV23-1 | CASSYNEQFF | TGCGCCAGCTCCTACAATGAGCAGTTCTTC
TRBD2 | TRBJ2-7 | many | TRBV27 | CASSRGLVNYEQYF | TGTGCCAGCAGCAGAGGACTAGTCAACTACGAGCAGTACTTC
- | TRBJ1-5 | many | TRBV10-3 | CAISGGAYQPQHF | TGTGCCATCAGCGGGGGGGCATATCAGCCCCAGCATTTT
- | TRBJ2-2 | many | TRBV7-7 | CASSLNTANTGELFF | TGTGCCAGCAGCTTAAATACAGCGAACACCGGGGAGCTGTTTTTT
TRBD2 | TRBJ2-1 | medium-sized | TRBV7-8 | CASSSIWGTSGENVHEQFF | TGTGCCAGCAGCTCCATATGGGGGACTAGCGGGGAGAACGTCCATGAGCAGTTCTTC
TRBD1 | TRBJ1-1 | many | TRBV6-5 | CASSYDRGYNTEAFF | TGTGCCAGCAGTTACGACAGGGGGTATAACACTGAAGCTTTCTTT
- | TRBJ2-7 | many | TRBV28 | CASSLDRLTYEQYF | TGTGCCAGCAGTTTGGACAGACTAACCTACGAGCAGTACTTC
TRBD2 | TRBJ2-5 | many | TRBV12-3/TRBV12-4 | CASRPGTSGVETQYF | TGTGCCAGCAGACCCGGGACTAGCGGCGTGGAGACCCAGTACTTC
- | TRBJ2-7 | - | TRBV27 | CASSPWGQLRYEQYF | TGTGCCAGCAGTCCTTGGGGTCAGCTAAGGTACGAGCAGTACTTC
- | TRBJ1-2 | - | TRBV30 | CAWSPVGGDMGYTF | TGTGCCTGGAGCCCCGTCGGGGGGGATATGGGCTACACCTTC
- | TRBJ2-5 | few | TRBV18 | CASSPGLTETQYF | TGTGCCAGCTCACCGGGGCTAACAGAGACCCAGTACTTC
TRBD1 | TRBJ2-7 | many | TRBV6-2/TRBV6-3 | CASSSRDRGFTHEQYF | TGTGCCAGCAGTTCCCGGGACAGGGGTTTCACCCACGAGCAGTACTTC
- | TRBJ1-5 | - | TRBV4-3 | CASSQVPFSNQPQHF | TGCGCCAGCAGCCAAGTCCCATTTAGCAATCAGCCCCAGCATTTT
TRBD1 | TRBJ1-2 | few | TRBV5-1 | CASSTLATGGGYTF | TGCGCCAGCAGCACGCTAGCGACAGGGGGCGGCTACACCTTC
TRBD2 | TRBJ2-5 | - | TRBV25-1 | CAGSEYQTSGREETQYF | TGTGCCGGCAGTGAATATCAGACTAGCGGTCGCGAAGAGACCCAGTACTTC
- | TRBJ2-1 | many | TRBV6-2/TRBV6-3 | CASVWGGNSYNEQFF | TGTGCCAGTGTTTGGGGCGGGAACTCGTACAATGAGCAGTTCTTC
- | TRBJ2-7 | many | TRBV9 | CASSVEGRSYEQYF | TGTGCCAGCAGCGTAGAGGGCAGAAGCTACGAGCAGTACTTC
TRBD1 | TRBJ2-7 | many | TRBV4-3 | CASSQAGTGPTYEQYF | TGCGCCAGCAGCCAAGCGGGGACAGGTCCTACCTACGAGCAGTACTTC
- | TRBJ1-4 | few | TRBV11-2 | CASSPQGRGYEKLFF | TGTGCCAGCAGCCCTCAGGGTCGGGGCTATGAAAAACTGTTTTTT
- | TRBJ1-6 | many | TRBV3-1 | CASSPGQQNSPLHF | TGTGCCAGCAGCCCCGGACAGCAAAATTCACCCCTCCACTTT
- | TRBJ1-3 | many | TRBV9 | CASSVDTRNSGNTIYF | TGTGCCAGCAGCGTAGATACGCGGAATTCTGGAAACACCATATATTTT
- | TRBJ2-2 | many | TRBV6-6 | CASTRATNTGELFF | TGTGCCAGCACGAGGGCTACGAACACCGGGGAGCTGTTTTTT
- | TRBJ1-1 | many | TRBV6-6 | CASSNRGNTEAFF | TGTGCCAGCAGTAACCGGGGGAACACTGAAGCTTTCTTT
- | TRBJ2-3 | many | TRBV18 | CASSAPGTDTQYF | TGTGCCAGCTCAGCTCCGGGCACAGATACGCAGTATTTT
TRBD1 | TRBJ1-1 | many | TRBV12-5 | CASATDRGSTEAFF | TGTGCTAGTGCCACAGACAGGGGAAGCACTGAAGCTTTCTTT
- | TRBJ2-1 | few | TRBV20-1 | CSARRGDNEQFF | TGCAGTGCTAGGAGGGGAGACAATGAGCAGTTCTTC
TRBD1 | TRBJ1-2 | many | TRBV5-1 | CASSSDRVLLASGYTF | TGCGCCAGCAGCTCGGACAGGGTTCTCTTGGCTAGTGGCTACACCTTC
- | TRBJ2-7 | many | TRBV10-3 | CAISDFTYEQYF | TGTGCCATCAGTGACTTCACCTACGAGCAGTACTTC
TRBD2 | TRBJ2-7 | - | TRBV7-3 | CASSLTAGGVGEQYF | TGTGCCAGCAGCTTAACGGCGGGAGGGGTGGGCGAGCAGTACTTC
TRBD1 | TRBJ2-3 | - | TRBV20-1 | CSARRWTGVSTDTQYF | TGCAGTGCTCGTAGGTGGACAGGGGTTAGCACAGATACGCAGTATTTT
- | TRBJ1-1 | many | TRBV20-1 | CSASRGADTEAFF | TGCAGTGCTAGCAGGGGTGCGGACACTGAAGCTTTCTTT
- | TRBJ2-1 | many | TRBV6-2/TRBV6-3 | CASGTGYNEQFF | TGTGCCTCCGGGACTGGCTACAATGAGCAGTTCTTC
- | TRBJ1-2 | many | TRBV27 | CASSYGSDYGYTF | TGTGCCAGCAGTTATGGGAGTGACTATGGCTACACCTTC
TRBD2 | TRBJ2-1 | many | TRBV6-5 | CASSYSTWRERRDEQFF | TGTGCCAGCAGTTACTCGACCTGGCGGGAGAGGAGGGATGAGCAGTTCTTC
- | TRBJ2-1 | many | TRBV2 | CATNFARGAIHEQFF | TGTGCCACCAACTTCGCAAGGGGCGCTATTCATGAGCAGTTCTTC
- | TRBJ2-1 | many | TRBV6-1 | CASSAAQGFNEQFF | TGTGCCAGCAGTGCGGCCCAGGGGTTTAATGAGCAGTTCTTC
- | TRBJ2-7 | - | TRBV6-4 | CASSHPRGDSYEQYF | TGTGCCAGCAGTCATCCTCGAGGAGACAGCTACGAGCAGTACTTC
- | TRBJ1-5 | many | TRBV24-1 | CATTAEVRGNQPQHF | TGTGCCACCACCGCAGAGGTGAGGGGCAATCAGCCCCAGCATTTT
TRBD1 | TRBJ2-5 | few | TRBV29-1 | CSVEPGGQGRWETQYF | TGCAGCGTTGAACCTGGGGGACAGGGGAGGTGGGAGACCCAGTACTTC
- | TRBJ2-1 | - | TRBV5-1 | CASSLRTTHAPRYNEQFF | TGCGCCAGCAGCCTTCGGACAACCCATGCGCCCAGGTACAATGAGCAGTTCTTC
- | TRBJ1-2 | many | TRBV6-1 | CASSEIRVGGGYGYTF | TGTGCCAGCAGTGAAATACGTGTCGGCGGAGGGTATGGCTACACCTTC
- | TRBJ1-6 | many | TRBV6-5 | CASSSPPLHF | TGTGCCAGCAGTTCCCCACCCCTCCACTTT
- | TRBJ1-4 | many | TRBV20-1 | CSARVITNEKLFF | TGCAGTGCTAGAGTGATAACTAATGAAAAACTGTTTTTT
TRBD2 | TRBJ2-2 | medium-sized | TRBV27 | CASSFRRGRAPGELFF | TGTGCCAGCAGTTTCAGGCGCGGGAGGGCTCCCGGGGAGCTGTTTTTT
TRBD1 | TRBJ2-7 | medium-sized | TRBV29-1 | CSVGDRTYEQYF | TGCAGCGTTGGGGACAGAACCTACGAGCAGTACTTC
TRBD2 | TRBJ2-3 | many | TRBV18 | CASSPPSSGRSDTQYF | TGTGCCAGCTCACCCCCCTCTAGCGGGAGATCAGATACGCAGTATTTT
- | TRBJ2-7 | many | TRBV5-1 | CASSSLADDEQYF | TGCGCCAGCAGCTCTCTGGCCGACGACGAGCAGTACTTC
- | TRBJ2-2 | many | TRBV29-1 | CSVVTTGELFF | TGCAGCGTTGTGACAACCGGGGAGCTGTTTTTT
- | TRBJ1-6 | - | TRBV7-9 | CASSLERASPLHF | TGTGCCAGCAGCCTCGAGAGGGCTTCACCCCTCCACTTT
- | TRBJ2-7 | - | TRBV1 | CTSSRYEQYF | TGCACCAGCAGCCGATACGAGCAGTACTTC
- | TRBJ2-3 | few | TRBV18 | CASSPSKTNTQYF | TGTGCCAGCTCACCCTCCAAGACTAATACGCAGTATTTT
- | TRBJ2-2 | - | TRBV6-4 | CASSDEYTGELFF | TGTGCCAGCAGTGACGAGTACACCGGGGAGCTGTTTTTT
TRBD2 | TRBJ2-1 | many | TRBV20-1 | CSASATSGKRNEQFF | TGCAGTGCTAGTGCCACTAGCGGGAAGCGGAATGAGCAGTTCTTC
- | TRBJ1-1 | many | TRBV7-9 | CASSLAFGIHAEAFF | TGTGCCAGCAGCTTAGCGTTCGGGATACACGCTGAAGCTTTCTTT
- | TRBJ2-3 | many | TRBV5-1 | CASSFRGSGGIRTDTQYF | TGCGCCAGCAGCTTTCGAGGGTCGGGCGGGATACGCACAGATACGCAGTATTTT
- | TRBJ1-2 | medium-sized | TRBV20-1 | CSARSGGTYGYTF | TGCAGTGCTAGGTCCGGGGGCACCTATGGCTACACCTTC
- | TRBJ2-3 | once | TRBV5-1 | CASSLWDPSTDTQYF | TGCGCCAGCAGCTTGTGGGACCCCAGCACAGATACGCAGTATTTT